The 21 T cell receptor beta chains presented below share a single source sample, sequenced in a study of blood T cell repertoires in COVID-19. Profiling relied on immunoSEQ multiplex PCR, and the TCRdb table lists in-frame clones only, not all of them. There are 300,000 to 400,000 clones in the sample; about 91% occur only once, and around 9.9% lies in the top ten. Material for sequencing was peripheral blood. Receptor source: a man aged 25-40 years with COVID-19, enrolled during active disease.

The V and J genes are TRBV29-1 and TRBJ2-7; 7 nucleotides match TRBD2. The CDR3 runs to 15 residues. CDR1 is SQVTM and CDR2 is ANQGSEA in the germline V gene. Trimming at V came to 4 bases and at J to 2 bases, leaving 11 bases not matched to a gene. CDR3 in DNA: TGCAGCGTTGTTCGTGGGGGTAGCGGGCCCTACGAGCAGTACTTC. This sequence encodes CSVVRGGSGPYEQYF.

The chain combines TRBV3-1 (or the pseudogene TRBV3-2) with TRBJ2-3; D is ambiguous. Germline assignment: CDR1 LGHDT and CDR2 YNNKEL (reference sequence). V lost 2 bases and J lost 0, with 9 bases in between. The CDR3 consists of 15 residues. CDR3 sequence (DNA): TGTGCCAGCAGCCAACCTACTAAGAGCACAGATACGCAGTATTTT. This sequence encodes CASSQPTKSTDTQYF.

In its sample, this clone was seen once. The CDR3 loop reads CASSQDRGRNTEAFF. CDR3 nucleotides: TGCGCCAGCAGCCAAGATCGGGGTAGGAACACTGAAGCTTTCTTT. The chain employs TRBV4-3 and TRBJ1-1; no reliable D call. CDR3 size: 15 residues. Trimming took off 0 bases at V and 1 base at J, with 9 bases between the two ends. In germline, CDR1 is LGHNA, CDR2 YSLEER.

The chain uses TRBV10-3 and TRBJ2-7, with D unclear. Germline loops: CDR1 ENHRY, CDR2 SYGVKD. The length of the CDR3 is 15 residues. Trimming took 0 bases from V and 3 from J, leaving 12 bases between them. The CDR3 region is CAISESETSHYEQYF. The CDR3 region has the DNA TGTGCCATCAGTGAGTCGGAGACGAGCCACTACGAGCAGTACTTC.

The CDR3 region is CATSNRGTNEKLFF. The CDR3 coding sequence is TGTGCCACCAGTAACAGGGGAACTAATGAAAAACTGTTTTTT. The chain couples TRBV24-1 to TRBJ1-4, with 7 bases aligning to TRBD1. This CDR3 is 14 amino acids long. Looked up from germline, CDR1 is KGHDR and CDR2 is SFDVKD. V was pared by 6 bases and J by 1 base, with 1 base of the junction left unmatched.

The rearrangement uses TRBV19 and TRBJ2-1; the D gene is possibly TRBD2 (6 bases). The ends were cut back, 9 bases at V and 8 bases at J, with 14 bases in the middle. The CDR3 spans 12 residues. The germline CDR1 and CDR2 sequences are LNHDA and SQIVND (reference sequence). CDR3 sequence reads: CARWRGEDEQFF. In DNA form, the CDR3 reads TGTGCCAGATGGCGTGGGGAGGATGAGCAGTTCTTC.

In DNA, the CDR3 is TGTGCCAGCATCCCCCAGGGGGGCGATGAAAAACTGTTTTTT. Amino acid sequence: CASIPQGGDEKLFF. The chain links TRBV6-6 to TRBJ1-4, with 7 bases matching TRBD1. Trimming cost V 7 bases and J 6 bases; bases outside gene matches: 8. The CDR3 sequence is 14 residues long. Germline lookup yields CDR1 MNHNY and CDR2 SVGAGI (reference sequence).

V is TRBV27 and J is TRBJ2-1, with 13 bases lining up with TRBD2. V trimming: 4 bases; J trimming: 9 bases; junction bases outside the gene matches: 6. Germline V gene sequence: CDR1 MNHEY, CDR2 SMNVEV (reference sequence). CDR3 length equals 15 residues. In DNA, the CDR3 is TGTGCCAGCAGTTCTATACTAGCGGGAGGGGCTGAGCAGTTCTTC. Translation: CASSSILAGGAEQFF.

The genes are TRBV6-1 and TRBJ1-1; TRBD1 might be the D (6 bases). V was shortened by 2 bases and J by 0 bases, with 10 bases between the two germline ends. Germline V gene sequence: CDR1 MNHNS, CDR2 SASEGT. This CDR3 has 15 amino acids. The CDR3 is CASSEQGRVNTEAFF. DNA of the CDR3: TGTGCCAGCAGTGAACAGGGGCGGGTGAACACTGAAGCTTTCTTT.

This clone was detected only once. The chain carries TRBV6-2 or TRBV6-3 and TRBJ1-5, with TRBD1 matching over 7 bases. Germline-derived CDR1 and CDR2 are MNHEY and SVGEGT. V lost 6 bases, J lost 6 bases, and 8 bases stayed unmatched. The CDR3 totals 14 residues. The CDR3 sequence is CASSAGTAIQPQHF. The CDR3 DNA follows: TGTGCCAGCAGCGCCGGGACAGCTATTCAGCCCCAGCATTTT.

This chain joins TRBV4-1 and TRBJ2-1; 11 positions agree with TRBD2. The CDR3 has 15 amino acids. J lost 3 bases, V lost 3 bases, and 1 base had no gene match. Germline V gene sequence: CDR1 MGHRA, CDR2 YSYEKL. CDR3 coding DNA: TGCGCCAGCAGCCACCTAGCGGGGGGCTACAATGAGCAGTTCTTC. Translation: CASSHLAGGYNEQFF.

This chain links TRBV18 with TRBJ1-1; D is unclear. The CDR3 loop spans 13 amino acids. Trimming removed 6 bases from V and 3 bases from J, with 11 bases in between. Germline V gene lookup returns CDR1 KGHSH and CDR2 LQKENI. Here the CDR3 DNA reads TGTGCCAGCTCGAGACACCGAGACACTGAAGCTTTCTTT. Its translation is CASSRHRDTEAFF.

The chain is built from TRBV2 and TRBJ1-5, with 7 bases aligning to TRBD1. The CDR3 sequence is 13 residues long. Trimming removed 6 bases from V and 5 bases from J; junction bases left unmatched: 4. CDR1 SNHLY and CDR2 FYNNEI come from the germline V gene. The CDR3: CASSPTGYQPQHF. As DNA, the CDR3 is TGTGCCAGCAGCCCGACAGGGTATCAGCCCCAGCATTTT.

This clone showed up just a few times. The rearrangement joins TRBV7-3 to TRBJ1-1, with 7 bases that match TRBD1. This CDR3 spans 13 amino acids. V shed 5 bases and J 5 bases; nucleotides not matched to a gene: 5. Per germline, CDR1 SGHTA and CDR2 FQGTGA. This CDR3 is CASSRQGSTEAFF. Here the CDR3 DNA reads TGTGCCAGCAGCCGACAGGGATCGACTGAAGCTTTCTTT.

J is TRBJ1-1 and V is TRBV7-8, with D perhaps TRBD1 (6 bases). This CDR3 is built from 14 residues. Trimming shortened V by 4 bases and J by 6 bases, and 15 bases separated the two germline ends. Germline CDR1 SGHVS, CDR2 FQNEAQ. CDR3 residues: CASSSQGRNAEAFF. In DNA form, the CDR3 reads TGTGCCAGCAGCTCACAGGGTAGAAACGCTGAAGCTTTCTTT. Variable domain in full (rest from reference TRBV7-8 and TRBJ1-1): GAGVSQSPRYKVAKRGQDVALRCDPISGHVSLFWYQQALGQGPEFLTYFQNEAQLDKSGLPSDRFFAERPEGSVSTLKIQRTQQEDSAVYLCASSSQGRNAEAFFGQGTRLTVV.

The V gene is TRBV28, the J gene TRBJ1-4; tentative D call: TRBD1 (6 bases). This CDR3 comprises 12 residues. V was shortened by 3 bases and J by 12 bases, with 11 bases between the two germline ends. The germline V gene has CDR1 MDHEN and CDR2 SYDVKM. The CDR3 bases are TGTGCCAGCAGTTTCACCGGACAGCAACTGTTTTTT. This gives the protein CASSFTGQQLFF.

The chain carries TRBV6-4 and TRBJ2-1; tentatively, D is TRBD2 (6 bases). Germline CDR1 MRHNA, CDR2 SNTAGT. Trimming removed 0 bases from V and 4 bases from J, with 13 bases in between. The CDR3 sequence is 16 residues long. In nucleotides, the CDR3 is TGTGCCAGCAGTGACTCTATTAGCGGAGGTTACAATGAGCAGTTCTTC. Protein: CASSDSISGGYNEQFF.

V is TRBV27 and J is TRBJ2-3, with 7 bases matching TRBD2. From germline, CDR1 is MNHEY and CDR2 SMNVEV (reference sequence). V trimming: 6 bases; J trimming: 4 bases; junction bases outside the gene matches: 13. The CDR3 runs to 16 residues. The CDR3 DNA is TGTGCCAGCAGCCCCTGGACCGGGACTAAACCAGATACGCAGTATTTT. Translated: CASSPWTGTKPDTQYF.

V gene TRBV7-2 combines with J gene TRBJ2-3; 13 nucleotides match TRBD2. Losses at the gene ends were 5 bases for V and 3 bases for J; bases not matched to a gene: 14. Germline assignment: CDR1 SGHTA and CDR2 FQGNSA. The length of the CDR3 is 19 residues. This chain's CDR3 is CASSPTRVLAGGLTDTQYF. CDR3 DNA: TGTGCCAGCAGCCCTACCCGTGTACTAGCGGGGGGGCTGACAGATACGCAGTATTTT.

The rearrangement uses TRBV4-1 and TRBJ2-7; D unresolved. This CDR3 is 14 amino acids long. V was cut by 4 bases and J by 6 bases, with 16 bases left in between. Germline values: CDR1 MGHRA, CDR2 YSYEKL. This chain's CDR3 is CASSPDLSAGEQYF. CDR3 bases: TGCGCCAGCAGCCCCGATCTGTCCGCCGGCGAGCAGTACTTC.

The V gene is TRBV24-1, the J gene TRBJ1-2, with 7 positions matching TRBD1. V shed 4 bases and J 4 bases; nucleotides not matched to a gene: 5. The CDR3 runs to 14 residues. Germline V lookup: CDR1 KGHDR, CDR2 SFDVKD. In DNA form, the CDR3 reads TGTGCCACCAGTGAAACCGACAGGGCCTATGGCTACACCTTC. Translating gives CATSETDRAYGYTF.